The 10 T cell receptor beta chains presented below share a single source sample, sequenced in a study of shared clonotypes between healthy human individuals. Clones were read by immunoSEQ multiplex PCR, and TCRdb kept only the in-frame ones, dropping some. Among about 960,000 clones listed, about three quarters were seen once. Sequenced material: memory CD4+ T cells sorted from blood. Subset here: CD45RA-negative fraction. The receptor source for this set is a man aged 18-30 years in good health.

This rearrangement joins TRBV10-2 to TRBJ1-5; weak D call: TRBD1 (6 bases). The CDR3 spans 16 residues. In germline, CDR1 is WSHSY, CDR2 SAAADI. With 6 bases removed from V and 1 base from J, the gap between germline ends came to 16 bases. The CDR3 loop is CASSLGTITSNQPQHF. Written as DNA, the CDR3 is TGCGCCAGCAGCCTTGGGACAATTACGAGCAATCAGCCCCAGCATTTT.

The V gene is TRBV5-1, the J gene TRBJ2-5; D is ambiguous. The CDR3 covers 14 residues. Germline lookup yields CDR1 SGHRS and CDR2 YFSETQ. Trimming stripped 1 base from V and 1 base from J, with 8 bases between. CDR3 bases: TGCGCCAGCAGCTTGCTCCGTCCCCAAGAGACCCAGTACTTC. Its translation is CASSLLRPQETQYF.

The J gene is TRBJ2-7, the V gene TRBV11-2; 8 positions match TRBD1. Trimming took 2 bases from V and 3 from J; bases not matched to a gene: 9. The CDR3 totals 16 residues. Germline values: CDR1 SGHAT, CDR2 FQNNGV. CDR3 in DNA: TGTGCCAGCAGCTTATATATCGGGACAGGAGGCTACGAGCAGTACTTC. Its translation is CASSLYIGTGGYEQYF. Combining the CDR3 with reference TRBV11-2 and TRBJ2-7 gives the whole variable domain EAGVAQSPRYKIIEKRQSVAFWCNPISGHATLYWYQQILGQGPKLLIQFQNNGVVDDSQLPKDRFSAERLKGVDSTLKIQPAKLEDSAVYLCASSLYIGTGGYEQYFGPGTRLTVT.

On this clone itself: The same CDR3 can be traced to other DNA sequences in this sample. The genes are TRBV5-1 and TRBJ1-4; the D gene is possibly TRBD1 (5 bases). V gave up 0 bases and J gave up 4 bases, with 7 bases separating them. The length of the CDR3 is 14 residues. Per the germline V gene, CDR1 is SGHRS and CDR2 is YFSETQ. As DNA, the CDR3 is TGCGCCAGCAGCTTGGGAGACAGTAATGAAAAACTGTTTTTT. Amino acid sequence: CASSLGDSNEKLFF.

In this sample, this clone turned up a few times. Different DNA sequences within this sample yield the same CDR3. CDR3 nucleotide sequence: TGTGCCAGCAGTGGAGGGGAGACCCAGTACTTC. Residues: CASSGGETQYF. This rearrangement joins TRBV2 to TRBJ2-5; D perhaps matches TRBD2 (5 bases). V lost 4 bases to trimming and J lost 5 bases, with 5 bases between them. Germline V gene sequence: CDR1 SNHLY, CDR2 FYNNEI. The CDR3 contains 11 residues.

The gene calls are TRBV7-2 and TRBJ2-5; TRBD2 matches 10 bases. With V trimmed by 3 bases and J by 5 bases, 0 bases remained unmatched. The CDR3 is 13 amino acids. Germline CDR1 SGHTA, CDR2 FQGNSA. CDR3 DNA sequence: TGTGCCAGCAGCTTTAGCGGGAGGGAGACCCAGTACTTC. This encodes CASSFSGRETQYF.

Here the CDR3 DNA reads TGTGCCAGCTCACCAGACCTTCTGGTCTACGAGCAGTACTTC. Amino acid sequence: CASSPDLLVYEQYF. The V gene is TRBV18, the J gene TRBJ2-7, with D unresolved. Trimming shortened V by 2 bases and J by 3 bases, and 11 bases separated the two germline ends. Germline CDR1 and CDR2: KGHSH and LQKENI. This CDR3 has 14 amino acids.

V and J are TRBV5-6 and TRBJ2-1; 7 bases fit TRBD2. The germline gives CDR1 SGHDT, CDR2 YYEEEE. The V and J ends lost 4 bases and 6 bases, in that order; junction bases with no gene match: 10. The CDR3 sequence is 15 residues long. The CDR3 reads CASSLWEGGFNEQFF. DNA for the CDR3: TGTGCCAGCAGCCTTTGGGAGGGAGGGTTCAATGAGCAGTTCTTC.

The rearrangement uses TRBV19 and TRBJ2-6; 11 positions agree with TRBD1. This CDR3 comprises 16 residues. Germline CDR1 and CDR2: LNHDA and SQIVND (reference sequence). V lost 4 bases, J lost 2 bases, and 1 base stayed unmatched. The CDR3, as DNA: TGTGCCAGTAGTAGGGGACAGGGGGCTGGGGCCAACGTCCTGACTTTC. It specifies CASSRGQGAGANVLTF.

The chain recombines TRBV2 with TRBJ1-6, with D perhaps TRBD1 (6 bases). CDR1 and CDR2 from the germline V gene are SNHLY and FYNNEI. V was pared by 6 bases and J by 6 bases, with 9 bases between. CDR3 length equals 13 residues. CDR3 sequence reads: CASRDRFNSPLHF. In nucleotides, the CDR3 is TGTGCCAGCAGGGACAGATTTAATTCACCCCTCCACTTT.